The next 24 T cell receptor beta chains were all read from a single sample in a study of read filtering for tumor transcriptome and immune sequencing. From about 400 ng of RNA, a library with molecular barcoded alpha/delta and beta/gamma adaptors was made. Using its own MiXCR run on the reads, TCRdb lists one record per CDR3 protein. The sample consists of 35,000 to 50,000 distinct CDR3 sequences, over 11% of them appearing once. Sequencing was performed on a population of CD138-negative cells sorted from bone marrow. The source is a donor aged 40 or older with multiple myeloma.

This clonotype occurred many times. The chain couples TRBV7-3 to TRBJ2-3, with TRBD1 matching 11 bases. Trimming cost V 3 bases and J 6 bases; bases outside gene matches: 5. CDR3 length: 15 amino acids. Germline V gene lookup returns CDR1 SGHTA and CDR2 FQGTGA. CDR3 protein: CASSLNGQGADTQYF. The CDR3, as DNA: TGTGCCAGCAGCTTGAATGGACAGGGGGCGGATACGCAGTATTTT.

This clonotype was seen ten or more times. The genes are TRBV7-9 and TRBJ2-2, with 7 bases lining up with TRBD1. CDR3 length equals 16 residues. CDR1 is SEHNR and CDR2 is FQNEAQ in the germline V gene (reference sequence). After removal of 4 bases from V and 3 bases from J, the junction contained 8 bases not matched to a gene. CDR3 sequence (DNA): TGTGCCAGCAGCTCTACTCTACAGGGGTACACCGGGGAGCTGTTTTTT. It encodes CASSSTLQGYTGELFF.

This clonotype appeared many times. CDR3: CASSGQFSSDTQYF. The DNA of the CDR3 is TGTGCCAGCAGCGGACAGTTTAGCTCAGATACGCAGTATTTT. The chain carries TRBV7-9 and TRBJ2-3; tentative D call: TRBD1 (6 bases). The CDR3 sequence is 14 residues long. V was clipped by 5 bases and J by 4 bases, with 13 bases between them. Per the germline V gene, CDR1 is SEHNR and CDR2 is FQNEAQ (reference sequence).

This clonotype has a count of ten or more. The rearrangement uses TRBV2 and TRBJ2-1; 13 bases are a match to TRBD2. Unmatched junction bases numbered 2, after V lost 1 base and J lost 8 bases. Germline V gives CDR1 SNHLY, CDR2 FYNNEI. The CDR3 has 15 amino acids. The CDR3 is CASSEGTSGSHEQFF. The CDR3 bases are TGTGCCAGCAGTGAAGGGACTAGCGGGAGTCATGAGCAGTTCTTC.

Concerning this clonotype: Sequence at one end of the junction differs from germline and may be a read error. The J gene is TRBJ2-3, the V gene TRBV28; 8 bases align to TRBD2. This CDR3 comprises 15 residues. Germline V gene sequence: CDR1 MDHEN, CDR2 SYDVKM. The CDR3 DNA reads TGTGCCAGCAATGTTGGGGCGGGGGGCATAGATACGCCGTATTTT. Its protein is CASNVGAGGIDTPYF.

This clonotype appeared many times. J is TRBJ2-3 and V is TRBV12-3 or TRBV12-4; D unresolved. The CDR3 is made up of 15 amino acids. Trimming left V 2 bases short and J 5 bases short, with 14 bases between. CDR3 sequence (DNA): TGTGCCAGCAGTTTAACCTCAGCGCGTTTAGATACGCAGTATTTT. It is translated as CASSLTSARLDTQYF.

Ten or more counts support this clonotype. CDR3 sequence: CSASRYEQYF. CDR3 bases: TGCAGTGCTAGTCGGTACGAGCAGTACTTC. The chain links TRBV20-1 to TRBJ2-7; no reliable D call. CDR1 and CDR2 (germline): DFQATT, SNEGSKA (reference sequence). Deletions cut 3 bases from V and 4 bases from J, with 4 bases between. There are 10 residues in the CDR3.

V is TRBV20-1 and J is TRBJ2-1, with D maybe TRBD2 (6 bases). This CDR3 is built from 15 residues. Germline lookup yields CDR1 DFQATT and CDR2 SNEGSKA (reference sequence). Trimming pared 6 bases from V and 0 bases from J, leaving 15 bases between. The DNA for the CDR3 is TGCAGTGCCGCGGGGACTTTTAGCTCCTACAATGAGCAGTTCTTC. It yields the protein CSAAGTFSSYNEQFF.

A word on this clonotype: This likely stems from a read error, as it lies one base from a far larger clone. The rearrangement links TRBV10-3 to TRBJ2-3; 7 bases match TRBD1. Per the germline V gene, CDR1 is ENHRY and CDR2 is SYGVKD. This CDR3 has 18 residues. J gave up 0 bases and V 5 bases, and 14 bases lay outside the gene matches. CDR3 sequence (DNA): TGTGCCATCAGTTACGCCCTGACAGGGTCGCCGAGCACAGATACGCAGTATTTT. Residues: CAISYALTGSPSTDTQYF.

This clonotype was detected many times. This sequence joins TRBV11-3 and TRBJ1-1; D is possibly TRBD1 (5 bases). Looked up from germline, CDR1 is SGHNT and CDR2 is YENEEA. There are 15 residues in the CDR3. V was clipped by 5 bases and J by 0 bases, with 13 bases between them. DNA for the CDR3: TGTGCCAGCAGCAGGGACGGAGCCATGAACACTGAAGCTTTCTTT. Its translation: CASSRDGAMNTEAFF.

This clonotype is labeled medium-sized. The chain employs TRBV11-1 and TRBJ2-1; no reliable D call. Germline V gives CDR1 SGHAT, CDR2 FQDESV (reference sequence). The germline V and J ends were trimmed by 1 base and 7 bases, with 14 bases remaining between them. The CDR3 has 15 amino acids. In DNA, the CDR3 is TGTGCCAGCAGCTTAGAGGGCCGTACCCTTAATGAGCAGTTCTTC. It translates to CASSLEGRTLNEQFF.

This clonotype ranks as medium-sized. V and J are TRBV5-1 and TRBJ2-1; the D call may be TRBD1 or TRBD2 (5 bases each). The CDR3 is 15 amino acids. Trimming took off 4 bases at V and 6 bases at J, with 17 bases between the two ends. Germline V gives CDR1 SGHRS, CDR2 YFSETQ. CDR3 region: CASSTSTGGGNEQFF. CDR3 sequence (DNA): TGCGCCAGCAGCACCTCAACAGGAGGTGGCAATGAGCAGTTCTTC.

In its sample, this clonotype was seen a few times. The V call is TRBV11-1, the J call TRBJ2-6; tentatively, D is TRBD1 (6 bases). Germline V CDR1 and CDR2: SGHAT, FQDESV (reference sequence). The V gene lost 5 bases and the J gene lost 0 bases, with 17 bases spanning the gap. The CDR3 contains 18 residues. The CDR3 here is CASSARGRVSSGANVLTF. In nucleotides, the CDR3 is TGTGCCAGCAGCGCCAGGGGCAGAGTTTCCTCTGGGGCCAACGTCCTGACTTTC.

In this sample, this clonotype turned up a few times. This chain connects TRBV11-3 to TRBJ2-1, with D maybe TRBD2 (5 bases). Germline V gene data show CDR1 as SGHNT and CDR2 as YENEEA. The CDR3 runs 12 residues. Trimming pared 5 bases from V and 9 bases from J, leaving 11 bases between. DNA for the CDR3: TGTGCCAGCAGCCCAGGACTTTTTGAGCAGTTCTTC. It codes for CASSPGLFEQFF.

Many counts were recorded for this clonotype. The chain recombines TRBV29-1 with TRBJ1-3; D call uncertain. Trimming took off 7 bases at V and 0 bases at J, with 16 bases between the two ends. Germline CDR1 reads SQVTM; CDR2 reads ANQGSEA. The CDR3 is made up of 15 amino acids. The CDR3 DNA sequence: TGCAGCGCGAAAAAGACTTCGGGCTCTGGAAACACCATATATTTT. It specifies CSAKKTSGSGNTIYF.

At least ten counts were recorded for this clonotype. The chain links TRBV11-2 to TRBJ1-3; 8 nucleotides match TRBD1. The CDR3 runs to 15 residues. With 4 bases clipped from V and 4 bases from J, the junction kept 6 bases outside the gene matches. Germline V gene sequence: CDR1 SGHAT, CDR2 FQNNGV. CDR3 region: CASSSLRDRGNTIYF. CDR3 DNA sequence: TGTGCCAGCAGCTCCCTCCGGGACAGGGGAAACACCATATATTTT. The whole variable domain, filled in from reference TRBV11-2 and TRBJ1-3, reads EAGVAQSPRYKIIEKRQSVAFWCNPISGHATLYWYQQILGQGPKLLIQFQNNGVVDDSQLPKDRFSAERLKGVDSTLKIQPAKLEDSAVYLCASSSLRDRGNTIYFGEGSWLTVV.

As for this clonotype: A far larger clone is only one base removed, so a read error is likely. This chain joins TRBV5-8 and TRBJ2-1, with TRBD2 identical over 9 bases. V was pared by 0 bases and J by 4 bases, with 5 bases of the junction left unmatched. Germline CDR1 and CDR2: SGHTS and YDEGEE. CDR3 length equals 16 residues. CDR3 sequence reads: CASSLGSGGTYNEQFF. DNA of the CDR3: TGTGCCAGCAGCTTGGGTAGCGGGGGTACTTACAATGAGCAGTTCTTC. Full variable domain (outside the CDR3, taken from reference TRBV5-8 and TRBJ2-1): EAGVTQSPTHLIKTRGQQATLRCSPISGHTSVYWYQQALGLGLQFLLWYDEGEERNRGNFPPRFSGRQFPNYSSELNVNALELEDSALYLCASSLGSGGTYNEQFFGPGTRLTVL.

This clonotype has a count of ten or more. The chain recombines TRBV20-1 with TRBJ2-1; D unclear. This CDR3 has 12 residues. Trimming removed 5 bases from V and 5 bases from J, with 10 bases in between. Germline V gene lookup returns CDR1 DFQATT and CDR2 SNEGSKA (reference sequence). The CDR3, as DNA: TGCAGTGCTGAAATTTTCGACAATGAGCAGTTCTTC. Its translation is CSAEIFDNEQFF.

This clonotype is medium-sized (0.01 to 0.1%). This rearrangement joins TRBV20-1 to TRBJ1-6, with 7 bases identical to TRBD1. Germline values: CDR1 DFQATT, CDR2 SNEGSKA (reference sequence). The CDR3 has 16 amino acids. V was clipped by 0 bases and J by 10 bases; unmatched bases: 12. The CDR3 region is CSARDMENRGRSPLHF. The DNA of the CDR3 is TGCAGTGCTAGAGATATGGAGAACAGGGGTAGGTCACCCCTCCACTTT.

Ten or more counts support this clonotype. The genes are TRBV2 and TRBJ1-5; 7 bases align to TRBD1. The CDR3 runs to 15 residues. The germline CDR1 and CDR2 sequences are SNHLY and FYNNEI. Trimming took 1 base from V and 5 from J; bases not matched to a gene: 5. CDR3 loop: CASSEGGGRHQPQHF. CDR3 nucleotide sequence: TGTGCCAGCAGTGAAGGAGGGGGCCGGCATCAGCCCCAGCATTTT. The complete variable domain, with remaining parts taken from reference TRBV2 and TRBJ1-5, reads EPEVTQTPSHQVTQMGQEVILRCVPISNHLYFYWYRQILGQKVEFLVSFYNNEISEKSEIFDDQFSVERPDGSNFTLKIRSTKLEDSAMYFCASSEGGGRHQPQHFGDGTRLSIL.

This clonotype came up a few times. CDR3 region: CSARDVNRPQHF. The CDR3 DNA is TGCAGTGCTAGAGATGTCAACAGGCCCCAGCATTTT. The chain couples TRBV20-1 to TRBJ1-5, with no clear D. CDR1 DFQATT and CDR2 SNEGSKA come from the germline V gene (reference sequence). Trimming removed 0 bases at V and 9 bases at J, with 9 bases between. The CDR3 has 12 residues.

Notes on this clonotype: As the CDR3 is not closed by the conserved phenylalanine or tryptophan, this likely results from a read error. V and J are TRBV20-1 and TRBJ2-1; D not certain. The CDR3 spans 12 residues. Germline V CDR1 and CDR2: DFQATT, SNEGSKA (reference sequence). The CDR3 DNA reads TGCAGTGCTAGTTACGCGTACAATGGGCAGTTCCTC. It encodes CSASYAYNGQFL.

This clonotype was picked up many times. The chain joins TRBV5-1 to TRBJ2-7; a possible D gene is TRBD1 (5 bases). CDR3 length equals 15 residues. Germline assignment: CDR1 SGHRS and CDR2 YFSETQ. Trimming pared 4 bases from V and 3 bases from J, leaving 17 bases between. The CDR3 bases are TGCGCCAGCAGCGGAACTCAGGGAAGATACTACGAGCAGTACTTC. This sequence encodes CASSGTQGRYYEQYF.

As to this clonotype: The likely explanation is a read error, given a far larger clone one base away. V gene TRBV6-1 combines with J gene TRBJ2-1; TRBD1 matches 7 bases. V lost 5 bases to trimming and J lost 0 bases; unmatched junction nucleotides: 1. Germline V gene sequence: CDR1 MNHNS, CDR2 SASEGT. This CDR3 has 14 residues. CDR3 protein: CASSYRGSYNEQFF. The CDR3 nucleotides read TGTGCCAGCAGTTACAGGGGCTCCTACAATGAGCAGTTCTTC.